This is a list of T cell receptor beta chains from one sample in a study of blood T cells in healthy people across ages. MiXCR, run by TCRdb on the 5' RACE reads, gives a single entry per CDR3 protein. The data contain 850,000 to 1,000,000 distinct CDR3 sequences, 45% to 50% of them seen just once; the ten biggest clones take up 13%. The sequenced material came from blood. The receptors derive from a man aged 25-40 years in good health. The CDR3 runs from the conserved cysteine through the conserved F or W. The D gene is left open where the match is weak. Not every row has a clone size; where given, it reads once, few, many or a size class.

>TRBV7-9|-|-|TRBJ1-1
TGTGCCAGCAGCCCCAGAACAGGGAGTAACACTGAAGCTTTCTTT
CASSPRTGSNTEAFF
>TRBV6-2/TRBV6-3|-|-|TRBJ1-4
TGTGCCAGCAGACCTCAAGGACAGCGTGCAACTAATGAAAAACTGTTTTTT
CASRPQGQRATNEKLFF
>TRBV12-3/TRBV12-4|TRBD2|-|TRBJ2-3
TGTGCCACCAAAGCCGCGCGGGGGGGAGGTGCAGATACGCAGTATTTT
CATKAARGGGADTQYF
>TRBV27|-|few|TRBJ1-4
TGTGCCAGCAGGCGACAGTCGGGGGATGAAAAACTGTTTTTT
CASRRQSGDEKLFF
>TRBV9|-|once|TRBJ1-4
TGTGCCAGCAGCGCACTGGACGGGTTAAGGGAAAAACTGTTTTTT
CASSALDGLREKLFF
>TRBV13|TRBD1|-|TRBJ2-1
TGTGCCAGCAGCCCAGGGGACAGCCACAATGAGCAGTTCTTC
CASSPGDSHNEQFF
>TRBV12-3/TRBV12-4|-|once|TRBJ2-5
TGTGCCAGCAGTTTTAAACAGGCGGGGGAGACCCAGTACTTC
CASSFKQAGETQYF
>TRBV10-3|-|few|TRBJ1-1
TGTGCCATCAGTGAGGACGGGAAGAACACTGAAGCTTTCTTT
CAISEDGKNTEAFF
>TRBV25-1|TRBD1|-|TRBJ1-6
TGTGCCAACAGTGATGGGGACAGGTATAATTCACCCCTCCACTTT
CANSDGDRYNSPLHF
>TRBV25-1|-|-|TRBJ2-3
TGTGCCAGCAGCGGACAGACAGATACGCAGTATTTT
CASSGQTDTQYF
>TRBV4-1|TRBD1|once|TRBJ1-5
TGCGCCAGCAGCCATTCATTGACAGGGAGTCAGCCCCAGCATTTT
CASSHSLTGSQPQHF
>TRBV24-1|-|-|TRBJ1-5
TGTGCCACCAGTTTGGGTGCTGGAAGCAATCAGCCCCAGCATTTT
CATSLGAGSNQPQHF
>TRBV7-8|TRBD1|-|TRBJ1-1
TGTGCCAGCAGCTTAAGCCGGACAGGGGAAGCTTTCTTT
CASSLSRTGEAFF
>TRBV6-6|-|few|TRBJ2-7
TGTGCCAGCAGGTCGGAGGACGAGCAGTACTTC
CASRSEDEQYF
>TRBV20-1|TRBD2|-|TRBJ2-7
TGCAGTGCTGGTAGCGGGGGGGCCTATAATGAGCAGTACTTC
CSAGSGGAYNEQYF
>TRBV7-9|-|once|TRBJ2-5
TGTGCCAGCAGCTTAGATGTGGGCAGCCAAGAGACCCAGTACTTC
CASSLDVGSQETQYF
>TRBV2|-|few|TRBJ2-5
TGTGCCTGGGGGGGCGGGGTGCAAGAGACCCAGTACTTC
CAWGGGVQETQYF
>TRBV5-1|TRBD1|once|TRBJ1-1
TGCGCCAGCAGCCTAGGGACAGGGCGGCAAAGAGCTTTCTTT
CASSLGTGRQRAFF
>TRBV6-2/TRBV6-3|-|once|TRBJ1-5
TGTGCCAGCACGAGCAGCTATCAGCCCCAGCATTTT
CASTSSYQPQHF
>TRBV7-2|-|-|TRBJ1-1
TGTGCCAGCAGAAAAAGGGGAGCCCCCCCTGAAGCTTTCTTT
CASRKRGAPPEAFF
>TRBV10-3|-|few|TRBJ2-3
TGTGCCATCAGTGCCGACGGAATAACAGATACGCAGTATTTT
CAISADGITDTQYF
>TRBV4-1|-|-|TRBJ1-5
TGCGCCAGCAGCCCCCTCGGATACGATCAGCCCCAGCATTTT
CASSPLGYDQPQHF
>TRBV2|-|-|TRBJ2-3
TGTGCCAGCAGTGATCGGGCAGGGAGCACAGATACGCAGTATTTT
CASSDRAGSTDTQYF
>TRBV20-1|-|-|TRBJ2-5
TGCAGTGCTAGAGATCCTAAGGAACCCGGGGGTGAGACCCAGTACTTC
CSARDPKEPGGETQYF
>TRBV2|-|few|TRBJ2-7
TGTGCCAGCGCGGAGGAGGTTTCCTACGAGCAGTACTTC
CASAEEVSYEQYF
>TRBV18|TRBD1|-|TRBJ1-4
TGTGCCAGCTCACCTCCGGGACAGGGGTTCGAAAAACTGTTTTTT
CASSPPGQGFEKLFF
>TRBV2|TRBD1|-|TRBJ1-5
TGTGCCAGCAGTGAAGAGGGAGGGGGCGCCTATAGCAATCAGCCCCAGCATTTT
CASSEEGGGAYSNQPQHF
>TRBV29-1|TRBD2|-|TRBJ2-5
TGCAGCGTTATCCGTAGCGGGGGGGCGAAGGAGACCCAGTACTTC
CSVIRSGGAKETQYF
>TRBV6-2/TRBV6-3|-|few|TRBJ1-6
TGTGCCAGCAGTTACGAAGGGATGCGCAATTCACCCCTCCACTTT
CASSYEGMRNSPLHF
>TRBV6-4|-|few|TRBJ2-3
TGTGCCAGCAGTCCTGGACTACGCACAGATACGCAGTATTTT
CASSPGLRTDTQYF
>TRBV29-1|TRBD2|few|TRBJ2-7
TGCAGCGGATCTAGCGGGGCCTACGAGCAGTACTTC
CSGSSGAYEQYF
>TRBV20-1|-|-|TRBJ2-1
TGCAGTGCTCTGAGGACTAACGGTATAGGTGAGCAGTTCTTC
CSALRTNGIGEQFF
>TRBV18|TRBD1|-|TRBJ2-3
TGTGCCAGCTCACCGACAGGGGTTGGGACAGATACGCAGTATTTT
CASSPTGVGTDTQYF